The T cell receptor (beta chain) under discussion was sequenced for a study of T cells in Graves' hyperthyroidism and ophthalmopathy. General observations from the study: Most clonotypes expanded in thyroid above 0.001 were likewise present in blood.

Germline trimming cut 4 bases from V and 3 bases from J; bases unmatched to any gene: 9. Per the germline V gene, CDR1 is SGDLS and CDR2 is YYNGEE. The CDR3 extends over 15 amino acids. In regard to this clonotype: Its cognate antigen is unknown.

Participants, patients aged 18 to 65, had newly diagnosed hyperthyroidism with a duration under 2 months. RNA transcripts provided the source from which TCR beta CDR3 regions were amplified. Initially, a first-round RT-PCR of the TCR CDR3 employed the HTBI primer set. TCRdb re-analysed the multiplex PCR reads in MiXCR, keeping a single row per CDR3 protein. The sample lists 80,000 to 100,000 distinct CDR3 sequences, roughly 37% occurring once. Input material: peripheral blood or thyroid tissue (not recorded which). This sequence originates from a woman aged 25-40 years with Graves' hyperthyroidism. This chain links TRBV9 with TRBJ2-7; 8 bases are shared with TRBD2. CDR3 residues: CASSSSGTSIYEQYF. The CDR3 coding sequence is TGTGCCAGCAGCTCGTCCGGGACTAGTATCTACGAGCAGTACTTC. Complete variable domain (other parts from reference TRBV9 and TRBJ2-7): DSGVTQTPKHLITATGQRVTLRCSPRSGDLSVYWYQQSLDQGLQFLIQYYNGEERAKGNILERFSAQQFPDLHSELNLSSLELGDSALYFCASSSSGTSIYEQYFGPGTRLTVT.